This T cell receptor (beta chain) was sequenced for a study of early T cells in non-severe SARS-CoV-2 infection. Study information: Sequencing was performed on bulk RNA from unsorted whole blood, leaving chains unpaired. Study results and limitations: VDJdb-based matching was biased toward anti-spike CD8 responses and missed private and CD4 specificities.

This clonotype occurred many times. Its antigen is unknown. The library protocol tagged individual cDNA molecules with unique molecular identifiers. Via MiXCR, TCRdb re-called the 5' RACE reads, giving one row per CDR3 protein. Of about 52,000 distinct CDR3 sequences in the sample, about 10% are singletons; the top ten hold 13%. The CDR3 is 15 residues long. Germline V CDR1 and CDR2: GTSNPN, SVGIG (reference sequence). Germline trimming cut 3 bases from V and 1 base from J; bases unmatched to any gene: 5. The TCR originated in an adult who was a healthcare worker with PCR-confirmed SARS-CoV-2 infection or an uninfected control (not recorded which). The chain uses TRBV30 and TRBJ2-7; 11 bases line up with TRBD2. Material: whole blood. The CDR3 region is CAWSILAGGSYEQYF. CDR3 in DNA: TGTGCCTGGAGCATTCTAGCGGGGGGATCCTACGAGCAGTACTTC.